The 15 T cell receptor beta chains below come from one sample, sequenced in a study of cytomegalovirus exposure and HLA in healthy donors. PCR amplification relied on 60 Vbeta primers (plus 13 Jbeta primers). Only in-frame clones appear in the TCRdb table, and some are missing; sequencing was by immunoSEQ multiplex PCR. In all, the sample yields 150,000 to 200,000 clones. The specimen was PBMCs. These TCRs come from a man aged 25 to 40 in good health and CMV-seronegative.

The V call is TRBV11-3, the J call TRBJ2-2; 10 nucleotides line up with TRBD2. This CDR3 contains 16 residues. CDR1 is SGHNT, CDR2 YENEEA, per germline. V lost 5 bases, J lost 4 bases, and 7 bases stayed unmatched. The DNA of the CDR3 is TGTGCCAGCAGCCCCCGGACTAGCGGTTTCACCGGGGAGCTGTTTTTT. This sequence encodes CASSPRTSGFTGELFF.

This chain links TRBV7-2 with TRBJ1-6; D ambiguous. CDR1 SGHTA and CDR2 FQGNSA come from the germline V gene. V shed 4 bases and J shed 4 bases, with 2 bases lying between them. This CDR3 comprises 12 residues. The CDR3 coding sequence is TGTGCCAGCAGCTCGTATAATTCACCCCTCCACTTT. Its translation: CASSSYNSPLHF.

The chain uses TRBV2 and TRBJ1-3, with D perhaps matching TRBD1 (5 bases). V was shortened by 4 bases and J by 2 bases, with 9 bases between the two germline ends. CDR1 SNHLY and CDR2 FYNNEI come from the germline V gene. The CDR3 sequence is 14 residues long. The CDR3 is CASSARQPGNTIYF. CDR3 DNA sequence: TGTGCCAGCAGTGCGAGACAGCCTGGAAACACCATATATTTT.

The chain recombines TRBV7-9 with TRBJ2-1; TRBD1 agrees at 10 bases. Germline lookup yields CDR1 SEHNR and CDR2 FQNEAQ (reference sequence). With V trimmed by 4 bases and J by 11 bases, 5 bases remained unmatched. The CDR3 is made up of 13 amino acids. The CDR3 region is CASSSTGQGKQFF. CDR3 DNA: TGTGCCAGCAGCTCGACGGGACAGGGGAAGCAGTTCTTC.

The CDR3 DNA reads as TGTGCCAGCAGTCCTCAACCGATGGGACAGGGAGAGACCCAGTACTTC. The encoded protein is CASSPQPMGQGETQYF. The V and J genes are TRBV27 and TRBJ2-5; TRBD1 agrees at 9 bases. Germline V lookup: CDR1 MNHEY, CDR2 SMNVEV (reference sequence). With V trimmed by 5 bases and J by 4 bases, 11 bases remained unmatched. The CDR3 has 16 residues.

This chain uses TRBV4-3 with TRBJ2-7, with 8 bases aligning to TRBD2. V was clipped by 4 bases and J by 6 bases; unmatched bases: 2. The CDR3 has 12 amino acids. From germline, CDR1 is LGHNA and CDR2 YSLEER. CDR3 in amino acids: CASSPGGAEQYF. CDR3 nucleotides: TGCGCCAGCAGCCCCGGGGGGGCCGAGCAGTACTTC.

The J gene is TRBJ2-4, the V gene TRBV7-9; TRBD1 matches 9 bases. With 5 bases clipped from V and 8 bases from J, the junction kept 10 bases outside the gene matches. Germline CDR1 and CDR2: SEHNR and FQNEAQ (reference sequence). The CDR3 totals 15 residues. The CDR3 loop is CASSQRDRDRDIQYF. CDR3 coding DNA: TGTGCCAGCAGCCAGCGGGACAGGGATAGGGACATTCAGTACTTC.

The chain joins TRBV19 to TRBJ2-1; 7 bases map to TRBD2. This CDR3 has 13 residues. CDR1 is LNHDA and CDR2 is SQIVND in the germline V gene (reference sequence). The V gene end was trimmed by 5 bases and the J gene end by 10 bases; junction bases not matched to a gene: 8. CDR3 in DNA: TGTGCCAGTAGTGGAGGGAGGGCCAGAGAGCAGTTCTTC. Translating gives CASSGGRAREQFF.

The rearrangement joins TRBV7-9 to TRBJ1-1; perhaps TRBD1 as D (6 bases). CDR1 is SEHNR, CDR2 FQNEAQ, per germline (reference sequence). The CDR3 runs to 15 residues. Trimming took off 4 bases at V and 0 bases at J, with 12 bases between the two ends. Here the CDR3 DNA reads TGTGCCAGCAGCTCCCTCACAGGGATGAACACTGAAGCTTTCTTT. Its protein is CASSSLTGMNTEAFF. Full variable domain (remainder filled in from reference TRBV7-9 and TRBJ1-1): DTGVSQNPRHKITKRGQNVTFRCDPISEHNRLYWYRQTLGQGPEFLTYFQNEAQLEKSRLLSDRFSAERPKGSFSTLEIQRTEQGDSAMYLCASSSLTGMNTEAFFGQGTRLTVV.

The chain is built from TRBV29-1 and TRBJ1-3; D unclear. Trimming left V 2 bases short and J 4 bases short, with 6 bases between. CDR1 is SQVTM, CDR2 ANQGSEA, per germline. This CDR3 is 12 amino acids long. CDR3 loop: CSVEFSGNTIYF. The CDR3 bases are TGCAGCGTTGAATTCTCCGGAAACACCATATATTTT.

The CDR3 protein is CAILGAEEGITGELFF. CDR3 nucleotide sequence: TGTGCCATACTGGGGGCGGAGGAAGGCATCACCGGGGAGCTGTTTTTT. The V and J genes are TRBV28 and TRBJ2-2, with a tentative D call TRBD1 (6 bases). The CDR3 length is 16 residues. V shed 10 bases and J shed 4 bases, with 22 bases lying between them. CDR1 and CDR2 from the germline V gene are MDHEN and SYDVKM.

The CDR3 DNA is TGCGCCAGCAGCCAAGATGGTTTAACAGGGGGCTTCCTGAACACTGAAGCTTTCTTT. Translation gives CASSQDGLTGGFLNTEAFF. This rearrangement joins TRBV4-1 to TRBJ1-1; 9 nucleotides line up with TRBD1. Losses at the gene ends were 0 bases for V and 0 bases for J; bases not matched to a gene: 11. CDR3 size: 19 residues. In germline, CDR1 is MGHRA, CDR2 YSYEKL.

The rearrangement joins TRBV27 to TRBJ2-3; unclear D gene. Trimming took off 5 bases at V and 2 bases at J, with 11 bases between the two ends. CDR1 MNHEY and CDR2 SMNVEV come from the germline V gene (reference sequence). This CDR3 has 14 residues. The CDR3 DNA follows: TGTGCCAGCAGTCCATCTTCTACCACAGATACGCAGTATTTT. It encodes CASSPSSTTDTQYF.

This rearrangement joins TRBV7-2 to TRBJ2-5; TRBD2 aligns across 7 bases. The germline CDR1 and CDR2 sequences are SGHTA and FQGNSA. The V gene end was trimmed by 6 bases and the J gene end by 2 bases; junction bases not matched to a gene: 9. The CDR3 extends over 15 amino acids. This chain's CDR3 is CASSLPLAEQETQYF. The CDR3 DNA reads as TGTGCCAGCAGTCTCCCGCTAGCGGAACAAGAGACCCAGTACTTC.

Written as DNA, the CDR3 is TGTGCCAGCAGCCCCGGGACAGGGGGCCCTAATGAAAAACTGTTTTTT. It codes for CASSPGTGGPNEKLFF. The chain uses TRBV7-9 and TRBJ1-4; 12 bases line up with TRBD1. V gave up 5 bases and J gave up 3 bases; unmatched junction bases: 4. The CDR3 has 16 residues. CDR1 SEHNR and CDR2 FQNEAQ come from the germline V gene (reference sequence).